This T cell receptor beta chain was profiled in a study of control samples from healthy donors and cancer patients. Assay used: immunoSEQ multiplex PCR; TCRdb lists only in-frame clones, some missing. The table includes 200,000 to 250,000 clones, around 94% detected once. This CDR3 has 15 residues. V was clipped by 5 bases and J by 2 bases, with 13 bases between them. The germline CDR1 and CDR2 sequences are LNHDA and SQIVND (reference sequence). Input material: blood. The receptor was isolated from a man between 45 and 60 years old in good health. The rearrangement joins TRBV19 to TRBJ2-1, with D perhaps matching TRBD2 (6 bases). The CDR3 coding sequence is TGTGCCAGTAGTCCACCTAGCGCGGCCTACAATGAGCAGTTCTTC. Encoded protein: CASSPPSAAYNEQFF.